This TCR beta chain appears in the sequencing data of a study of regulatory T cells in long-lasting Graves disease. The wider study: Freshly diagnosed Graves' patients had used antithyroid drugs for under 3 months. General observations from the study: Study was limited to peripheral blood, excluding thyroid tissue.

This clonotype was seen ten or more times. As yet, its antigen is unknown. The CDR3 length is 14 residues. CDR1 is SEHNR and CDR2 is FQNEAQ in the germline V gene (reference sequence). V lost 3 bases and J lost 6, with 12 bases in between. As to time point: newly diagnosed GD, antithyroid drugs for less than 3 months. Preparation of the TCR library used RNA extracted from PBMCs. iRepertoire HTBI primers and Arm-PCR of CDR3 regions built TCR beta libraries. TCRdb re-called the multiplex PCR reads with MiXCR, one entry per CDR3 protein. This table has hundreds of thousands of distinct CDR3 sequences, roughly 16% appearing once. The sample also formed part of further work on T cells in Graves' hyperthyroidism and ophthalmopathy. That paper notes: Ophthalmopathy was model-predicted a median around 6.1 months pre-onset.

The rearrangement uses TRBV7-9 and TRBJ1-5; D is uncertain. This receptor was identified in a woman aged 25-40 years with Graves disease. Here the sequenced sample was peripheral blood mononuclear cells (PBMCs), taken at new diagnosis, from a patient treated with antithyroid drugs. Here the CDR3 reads CASSFGTTIQPQHF. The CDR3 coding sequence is TGTGCCAGCAGCTTCGGTACGACCATTCAGCCCCAGCATTTT.